The 4 T cell receptor beta chains given below trace back to one sample, sequenced in a study of blood T cells in healthy people across ages. PCR was performed a second time for roughly 7 to 12 cycles using a sample-barcoded 5' primer and a J-beta primer mix. TCRdb re-called the 5' RACE reads through MiXCR, storing one row per CDR3 protein. The table includes about 1.8 million distinct CDR3 sequences, 40% to 55% detected once. The sequenced sample consisted of blood. The receptor source for this set is a middle-aged woman in good health.

The V gene is TRBV9, the J gene TRBJ2-4, with D possibly being TRBD2 (5 bases). Gene TRBJ2-7 matches the end of the DNA better, so the J call may be wrong. The CDR3 sequence is 14 residues long. Looked up from germline, CDR1 is SGDLS and CDR2 is YYNGEE. The chain's CDR3 is CASSVGLPSHEQYF. The CDR3 DNA is TGTGCCAGCAGCGTAGGACTGCCTAGCCACGAGCAGTACTTC.

This clonotype has a handful of counts. The chain uses TRBV27 and TRBJ1-2; D perhaps matches TRBD1 (5 bases). Trimming shortened V by 2 bases and J by 2 bases, and 18 bases separated the two germline ends. The CDR3 is 17 residues long. The germline CDR1 and CDR2 sequences are MNHEY and SMNVEV (reference sequence). CDR3 residues: CASSLNQGARLNYGYTF. DNA of the CDR3: TGTGCCAGCAGTTTAAACCAGGGTGCCCGATTAAACTATGGCTACACCTTC.

The genes are TRBV3-1 and TRBJ2-7, with 7 bases identical to TRBD1. The CDR3 covers 17 residues. The V and J ends lost 4 bases and 0 bases, in that order; junction bases with no gene match: 12. Germline loops: CDR1 LGHDT, CDR2 YNNKEL (reference sequence). The CDR3 reads CASSRSYRDSPSYEQYF. CDR3 nucleotide sequence: TGTGCCAGCAGCCGAAGCTACCGGGACAGCCCCTCCTACGAGCAGTACTTC.

This clonotype was counted a few times. The chain carries TRBV3-1 and TRBJ1-2; 8 bases agree with TRBD1. Unmatched junction bases numbered 10, after V lost 4 bases and J lost 6 bases. Germline CDR1 reads LGHDT; CDR2 reads YNNKEL (reference sequence). The CDR3 is made up of 15 amino acids. CDR3 DNA: TGTGCCAGCAGCCTACTAGACAGGGGAGCTGATGGCTACACCTTC. Its protein product is CASSLLDRGADGYTF.